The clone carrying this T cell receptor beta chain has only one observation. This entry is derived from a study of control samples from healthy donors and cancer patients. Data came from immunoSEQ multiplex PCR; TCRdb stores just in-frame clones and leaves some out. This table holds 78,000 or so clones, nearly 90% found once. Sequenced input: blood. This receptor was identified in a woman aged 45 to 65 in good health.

DNA of the CDR3: TGTGCCTGGAGTTTCCAGGGAGGGACCCAGTACTTC. Its protein is CAWSFQGGTQYF. This chain joins TRBV30 and TRBJ2-5; tentative D call: TRBD2 (6 bases). The CDR3 contains 12 residues. Per germline, CDR1 GTSNPN and CDR2 SVGIG (reference sequence). V lost 2 bases to trimming and J lost 7 bases, with 11 bases between them.